This T cell receptor beta chain was recorded in a study of shared clonotypes between healthy human individuals. Whole-study findings and limits: Compared with clonotypes that all four donors shared, non-shared clonotypes had lower generation probabilities.

Deep level was the assay's run setting. The assay was immunoSEQ multiplex PCR, and TCRdb's table has in-frame clones only and misses some. Among approximately 2.5 million clones listed, just over 90% were seen once. Donors were healthy HIV-negative adults without recent acute infections or vaccinations. All the donors were Caucasian adults who lived in Nashville, Tennessee. Points on this clone: Its specificity is not known.

CDR1 is SEHNR and CDR2 is FQNEAQ in the germline V gene (reference sequence). The length of the CDR3 is 14 residues. The V and J ends lost 7 bases and 1 base respectively, with 10 bases between them. The sample was naive CD4+ T cells sorted from blood. Subset given: CD45RA+ positively selected. This TCR derives from a man aged 18-30 years in good health. V gene TRBV7-9 combines with J gene TRBJ2-2; D call uncertain. CDR3 DNA sequence: TGTGCCAGCATGATCCCTGGGAACACCGGGGAGCTGTTTTTT. As protein: CASMIPGNTGELFF.